This T cell receptor beta chain was retrieved from a study of cytomegalovirus exposure and HLA in healthy donors listed by TCRdb under 2017. General notes on the study: An earlier analysis of 587 of the donors reported 276 Gb of sequence data and 117 million unique TCR beta sequences obtained from roughly 170 million T cells. An earlier analysis of roughly 580 of the donors used high-throughput TCR beta sequencing to judge whether each TCR beta V gene segment behaved as functional or pseudogenic. Among over 350 genotyped donors of the cohort, an average of about 240,000 unique TCR beta nucleotide sequences were sequenced per donor, 15% to 20% of them non-productive. All discovery cohort repertoires had been generated using a single sequencing platform. To study patterns of TCR occurrence, a later analysis re-analyzed previously published TCR beta repertoires from 666 donors and added high-resolution HLA genotyping. Alongside the repertoire data, information on donor age, sex, ethnicity and CMV serostatus was compiled. Both class I and class II loci were covered by HLA typing, at four-digit resolution. Along with the 666-subject first cohort, a separate validation cohort of around 120 different subjects was used. Genome-wide SNP genotypes for about 55% of the roughly 670 donors were used in a later genetic analysis, which treated that subset as a discovery cohort. Typing coverage differed by locus: A, B, C, DRB1 and DQB1 were typed in roughly 620-640 donors, DQA1 in 500 to 550, DPA1 in roughly 590, and DPB1 in 400 to 490. The study combined high-throughput TCR immunosequencing, statistical association of individual TCRs with disease status, and machine learning to predict cytomegalovirus infection status. Roughly five DR-DQ haplotypes were handled as single units for association and clustering, since linkage in the cohort was strong. In the later analysis, no new phenotypic data were used to find candidate immune exposures; instead, reliance was placed on TCR beta sequences and their occurrence across donors. The study used immunosequencing to profile the T cell repertoires of several hundred subjects and linked those repertoires to cytomegalovirus serostatus. Among the roughly 380 genotyped donors, around 81% belonged to the genetic ancestry cluster associated with self-reported Caucasian donors. Roughly 320 gigabases of sequencing data and around 85 million unique TCR sequences made up an early release that covered approximately 650 HLA-typed donors. The aim of the study was to test whether cataloging public T cell receptors could identify signatures of past pathogen exposure.

What the research found in general, with its limitations: V-gene and J-gene trimming of TCR beta chains was associated with a missense DCLRE1C variant in a later genetic analysis, and the association was replicated in an independent cohort. A later analysis found that HLA-associated TCR beta chains were more clonally expanded and had lower generation probabilities than equally common non-associated chains. The classifier was reported to diagnose cytomegalovirus status with high specificity and sensitivity in both the original cohort and the validation cohort. Only TCR beta chains were sequenced in this cohort, and the absence of alpha or paired-chain data limited detectable features. A few of the identified cytomegalovirus-associated TCR beta chains were confirmed in vitro to be specific for cytomegalovirus antigens. Strong co-occurrence of HLA alleles, especially DR and DQ, made assigning TCR associations to individual alleles difficult. Specific HLA alleles were associated with 15,000 to 20,000 TCR beta sequences at a false discovery rate of 0.05 in a later analysis. In an earlier analysis of some 500 of the donors, most TCR beta V segments appeared in productive rearrangements about 87% or about 30% of the time, broadly matching IMGT annotations. The study gave a list of over 150 TCR beta chains associated with cytomegalovirus. According to a later genetic analysis, donors in an Asian-associated ancestry cluster had fewer N-insertions in productive TCRs than the roughly 670-donor mean. The presence/absence analyses assumed that sequencing depth was roughly uniform across donors, and that assumption may not be true. Most TCR sequences were seen in very few donors, while some public TCRs were found in many individuals. A later analysis reported that several top co-occurrence clusters appeared linked to parvovirus B19, influenza, CMV and Epstein-Barr virus. The sequencing pipeline was judged likely to have produced a cluster of highly shared sequence variants as a technical artifact. A further reported finding was that TCR beta sequences accurately predicted the HLA-A and HLA-B alleles for most subjects in the first cohort. HLA typing was unavailable for some donors at each locus, so association tests used only the typed subset. Correlated functional status among segregating V segments might be attributable to linkage disequilibrium, but an unknown experimental factor could not be ruled out. It was suggested by the authors that the approach could potentially be generalized to other disease states and immunological phenotypes. According to a later analysis, TCR association rates differed among HLA loci, with DRB1 alleles showing the most associated TCRs and HLA-C alleles showing the fewest. For the cohort, immune exposure information was limited to CMV serostatus. A later analysis found that most CMV-associated TCR beta chains appeared HLA-restricted, with HLA associations seemingly driven largely by CMV exposure. Because the 87-base-pair reads could not distinguish some IMGT-functional V segments, including TRBV6-2 and TRBV6-3, those segments were excluded. Because counts were too low, 15 to 20 rarely observed V segments, including chromosome 9 orphons, were left out of the earlier analysis of about 620 of the donors.

As to this clone: What this receptor recognizes is not known. Within one base of it there is no much larger clone, and no base qualities were kept. Other DNA sequences within the sample encode an identical CDR3.

Library preparation employed the immunoSEQ multiplex PCR assay. For the multiplex PCR, a mixture combining 60 forward primers for TCR Vbeta segments and 13 reverse primers for TCR Jbeta segments was used. Amplification of the CDR3 region of rearranged TCR beta genes was performed with a multiplex PCR assay on genomic DNA. Amplified TCR beta libraries were sequenced as 87-base-pair reads on the Illumina HiSeq System. Processing in the source paper ran as follows. A later analysis tallied 75 million to 85 million unique TCR beta chains across the 640 or so repertoires, and around 12 million of those chains were shared by two or more donors. To remove PCR and sequencing errors, raw reads were error-corrected and collapsed into unique sequences using a nearest-neighbor algorithm that merged closely related sequences. To assign V, D and J gene segments, CDR3 sequences were aligned to IMGT reference sequences. For a sequence to be retained, a match of at least six nucleotides was required to both a V gene segment and a J gene segment. A rearrangement counted as productive if the CDR3 had no stop codons and remained in frame with V and J, and every other rearrangement counted as non-productive. Following IMGT convention, CDR3 was defined as the stretch from the second conserved V-encoded cysteine up to the conserved J-encoded phenylalanine. The earlier analysis of a few hundred of the donors excluded any sequence lacking an unambiguous match to a single V gene segment. In an earlier analysis of roughly 600 of the donors, a V segment was called functional when productive rearrangements were above 56.7%, and segregating when the standard deviation between donors exceeded 5%. A statistical classification framework was built for diagnosing cytomegalovirus status from the catalog of TCR beta chain sequences. In a later analysis, V and J genes were assigned by comparing TCR nucleotide sequences against IMGT/GENE-DB human TR gene sequences. The TCRdist pipeline was used in a later analysis to assign CDR3 sequences and most-parsimonious VDJ recombination scenarios. In a later analysis, every TCR beta chain was defined by the combination of its CDR3 amino acid sequence and its V-gene family, and reads without a unique V-gene family were dropped. In a later analysis, around 650 highly shared, low-generation-probability nucleotide sequences were removed to address suspected cross-contamination and a sequencing artifact. In a later analysis, a clonal expansion index for each public chain was calculated from normalized within-repertoire ranks of inferred template counts. In a later analysis, generation probabilities were computed using a VDJ recombination model fitted to out-of-frame rearrangements, and the results were checked against IGoR. A later analysis scored TCR-TCR, TCR-HLA and TCR-CMV co-occurrence with hypergeometric tests, applying a repertoire-size bias correction to TCR pairs. A later analysis estimated false discovery rates by permuting HLA or CMV assignments 20 times. In a later analysis, co-occurring TCRs were grouped using DBSCAN, and TCRdist sequence similarity was added for clustering within HLA-allele-positive subsets. Repertoires with fewer than 30,000 or more than 120,000 public chains, plus five repertoires with anomalous nucleotide sharing, were excluded from co-occurrence clustering. What TCRdb holds here is the immuneACCESS table cut down to in-frame rearrangements. Part of the clones is not present; checked against another copy, under half of the missing clones reflect an unresolved V gene, and the others are unexplained. For V, J and clone size, that table is used; D and trimming come from the DNA. Across this sample there are 150,000 or so clones, with under 80% seen only once. Around 1.5% of the sample lies in the top ten.

In total, roughly 670 healthy bone marrow donors made up the cohort. Cohort members were all nominally healthy when sampled, although unrecorded immune exposures were likely present. The donor was CMV seronegative and belonged to the group of 350 or so seronegative cohort members. A peripheral blood sample was provided by each donor, and peripheral blood mononuclear cells were used for TCR beta sequencing. The Qiagen DNeasy Blood Extraction Kit was used to extract genomic DNA from the blood cell samples. CDR1 and CDR2, per the germline V gene (reference sequence), are SGHNT and YYREEE. Trimming leaves V shorter by 2 bases and J shorter by 1 base, with the junction holding 2 bases beyond the gene matches. The CDR3 has 14 amino acids, counting the end cysteine and phenylalanine. The only DNA kept is the CDR3, 42 bases in frame from the first base.

The sequencing sample was made of PBMCs. The sequence links TRBV5-4 to TRBJ1-1; a stretch of 7 junction bases matches TRBD1. The source is a woman aged 25-40 years in good health and CMV-seronegative. The nucleotide sequence reads as follows: TGTGCCAGCAGCTTAGGGGGCAGGAACACTGAAGCTTTCTTT. It translates to CASSLGGRNTEAFF.